This TCR beta chain was sequenced during a study of blood T cell repertoires in COVID-19. About the study: T cells, B-cell-depleted T cells, or PBMCs provided the cDNA or gDNA that served as material.

V was trimmed by 2 bases and J by 11 bases, leaving 10 bases between them. Per germline, CDR1 LGHNT and CDR2 FRNRAP. The length of the CDR3 is 12 residues. How the authors handled the data: Estimation of nucleated cell counts relied on the amplification of reference gene primers. Assay: immunoSEQ multiplex PCR; the TCRdb copy retains only in-frame clones and omits some. The DNA was the basis for D and trimming; V, J and clone size are from that table. The sample lists about 170,000 clones; approximately 84% were seen once. Sequencing was carried out using peripheral blood. The chain has TRBV12-5 and TRBJ1-3; D uncertain. The TCR originated in a man aged 35 to 55 who had recovered from COVID-19. The CDR3 DNA is TGTGCTAGTGGTTTGCCCCGGTTAGCCATATATTTT. Translation: CASGLPRLAIYF.